Presented here are 5 T cell receptor beta chains from one specimen sequenced in a study of OX40 agonist ivuxolimab in advanced cancers. The library was built by means of the immunoSEQ multiplex PCR assay. The table comes from immuneACCESS by way of TCRdb, which keeps in-frame sequences with V and J called. Part of the clones is missing from these tables; in studies checked, under half for an unresolved V gene and the rest for unknown reasons. The sample has over 75,000 clones on record, about 93% of them singletons. Jointly, the top ten make up approximately 0.41% of the sample. The sequences come from CD4+ or CD8+ T cells sorted from blood, collected in a trial of the OX40 agonist ivuxolimab. These receptors were taken from an adult with an advanced solid tumor such as melanoma, head and neck, liver or kidney cancer.

J is TRBJ1-1 and V is TRBV28, with no clear D. Trimming removed 4 bases from V and 3 bases from J, with 9 bases in between. The CDR3 has 13 residues. CDR1 is MDHEN and CDR2 is SYDVKM in the germline V gene. The CDR3 bases are TGTGCCAGCAGTTCCTACGGCTACACTGAAGCTTTCTTT. It specifies CASSSYGYTEAFF.

V gene TRBV2 combines with J gene TRBJ2-1; 12 bases line up with TRBD2. The CDR3 loop spans 15 amino acids. The germline V gene has CDR1 SNHLY and CDR2 FYNNEI. With 4 bases clipped from V and 2 bases from J, the junction kept 0 bases outside the gene matches. As DNA, the CDR3 is TGTGCCAGCAGTGGACTAGCGGGAGCCTACAATGAGCAGTTCTTC. Amino acid sequence: CASSGLAGAYNEQFF.

V is TRBV27 and J is TRBJ2-7; 12 bases align to TRBD1. CDR3 size: 16 residues. Germline-derived CDR1 and CDR2 are MNHEY and SMNVEV (reference sequence). Unmatched junction bases numbered 8, after V lost 6 bases and J lost 2 bases. Here the CDR3 reads CASSQGTGGLAYEQYF. In DNA, the CDR3 is TGTGCCAGCAGCCAGGGGACAGGGGGCTTAGCCTACGAGCAGTACTTC.

This chain links TRBV28 with TRBJ2-7; D ambiguous. In germline, CDR1 is MDHEN, CDR2 SYDVKM. This CDR3 spans 13 amino acids. Trimming left V 5 bases short and J 2 bases short, with 10 bases between. CDR3 protein: CASSLGEPYEQYF. The CDR3 DNA follows: TGTGCCAGCAGTCTCGGAGAGCCCTACGAGCAGTACTTC.

The rearrangement joins TRBV19 to TRBJ1-1; D not resolved. Trimming stripped 7 bases from V and 7 bases from J, with 16 bases between. Germline V CDR1 and CDR2: LNHDA, SQIVND (reference sequence). This CDR3 is 13 amino acids long. The CDR3 here is CASTYGLGGEAFF. CDR3 nucleotides: TGTGCCAGTACTTATGGGCTGGGCGGTGAAGCTTTCTTT.